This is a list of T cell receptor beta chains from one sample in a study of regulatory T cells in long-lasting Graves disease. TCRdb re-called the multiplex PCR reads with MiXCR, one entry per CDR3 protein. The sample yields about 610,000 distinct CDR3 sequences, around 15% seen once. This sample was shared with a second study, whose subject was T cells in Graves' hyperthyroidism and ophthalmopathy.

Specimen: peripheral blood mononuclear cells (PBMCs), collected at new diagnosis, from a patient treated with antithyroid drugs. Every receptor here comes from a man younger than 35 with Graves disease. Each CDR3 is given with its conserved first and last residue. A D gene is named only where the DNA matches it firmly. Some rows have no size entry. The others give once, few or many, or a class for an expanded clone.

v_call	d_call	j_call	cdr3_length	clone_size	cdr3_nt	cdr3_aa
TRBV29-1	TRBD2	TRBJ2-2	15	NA	TGCAGCGCCGATGGACTAGCGGGCTCCACCGGGGAGCTGTTTTTT	CSADGLAGSTGELFF
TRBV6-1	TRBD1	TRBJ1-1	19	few	TGTGCCAGCAGGCAGGGACAGGGGGCTGGGGGCTGGTTGAACACTGAAGCTTTCTTT	CASRQGQGAGGWLNTEAFF
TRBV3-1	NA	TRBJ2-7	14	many	TGTGCCAGCAGCCAAGGTGTGGGGGATCGCGAGCAGTACTTC	CASSQGVGDREQYF
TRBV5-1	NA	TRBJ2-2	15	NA	TGCGCCAGCAGCCGGACTGACGCGAACACCGGGGAGCTGTTTTTT	CASSRTDANTGELFF
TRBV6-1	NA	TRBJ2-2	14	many	TGTGCCAGCAGGCGGCAGGGAGACACCGGGGAGCTGTTTTTT	CASRRQGDTGELFF
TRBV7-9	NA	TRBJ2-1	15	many	TGTGCCAGCAGCTCTGGGACACCCTCCTACAATGAGCAGTTCTTC	CASSSGTPSYNEQFF
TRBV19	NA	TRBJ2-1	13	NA	TGTGCCAGTAGTATAGCAGGATGGGATGAGCAGTTCTTC	CASSIAGWDEQFF
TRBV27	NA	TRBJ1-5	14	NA	TGTGCCAGCAGTCCTAGGACAGTTGATCAGCCCCAGCATTTT	CASSPRTVDQPQHF
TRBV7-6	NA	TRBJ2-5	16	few	TGTGCCAGCAGCTTAGTTGGCGAAGGCGTCCAAGAGACCCAGTACTTC	CASSLVGEGVQETQYF
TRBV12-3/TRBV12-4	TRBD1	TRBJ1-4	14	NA	TGTGCCAGCATGACCGGGACAGTTAATGAAAAACTGTTTTTT	CASMTGTVNEKLFF
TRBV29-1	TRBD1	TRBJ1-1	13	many	TGCAGCGAGTCCAGGACAGGGGCAACTGAAGCTTTCTTT	CSESRTGATEAFF
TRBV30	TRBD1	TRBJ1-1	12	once	TGTGCCTGGGGAGGACAGGGAATGGAAGCTTTCTTT	CAWGGQGMEAFF
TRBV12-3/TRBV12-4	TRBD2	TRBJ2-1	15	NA	TGTGCCAGCAGTTTAGGGGGAGGGCCTAGTGATGAGCAGTTCTTC	CASSLGGGPSDEQFF
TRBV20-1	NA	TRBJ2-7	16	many	TGCAGTGCTAGAGGGGGTTTAGCTACCTTAACCTACGAGCAGTACTTC	CSARGGLATLTYEQYF
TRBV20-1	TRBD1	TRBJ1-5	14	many	TGCAGTGCTGTATCAGGGGGGCAAGATCAGCCCCAGCATTTT	CSAVSGGQDQPQHF
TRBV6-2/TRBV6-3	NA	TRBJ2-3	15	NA	TGTGCCAGCAGTTACTCGAGAGCTAGCACAGATACGCAGTATTTT	CASSYSRASTDTQYF
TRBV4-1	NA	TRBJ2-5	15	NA	TGCGCCAGCAGCCCAGAAGGGGGGGTTACGGAGACCCAGTACTTC	CASSPEGGVTETQYF
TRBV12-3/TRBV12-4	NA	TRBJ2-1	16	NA	TGTGCCAGCAGTTCCCCCCTGGGACCTCTGACAGGTGAGCAGTTCTTC	CASSSPLGPLTGEQFF
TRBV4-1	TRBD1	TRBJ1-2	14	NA	TGCGCCAGCAGCCAACAGGGGGCGAAGAATGGCTACACCTTC	CASSQQGAKNGYTF
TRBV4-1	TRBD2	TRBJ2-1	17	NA	TGCGCCAGCAGCCAAAATCGACTAGCGCAACACGGGAATGAGCAGTTCTTC	CASSQNRLAQHGNEQFF